These 27 T cell receptor beta chains were all obtained from the same sample, sequenced in a study of blood T cell repertoires in COVID-19. This table comes from immunoSEQ multiplex PCR, and its TCRdb copy is limited to in-frame clones, with some not included. The data hold roughly 250,000 clones, with roughly 86% observed a single time. Sequencing was carried out using peripheral blood. Receptor source: a man in his forties or fifties with acute or convalescent COVID-19.

The chain joins TRBV11-2 to TRBJ2-7; TRBD2 might be the D (5 bases). CDR1 is SGHAT and CDR2 is FQNNGV in the germline V gene. CDR3 length: 17 residues. Trimming shortened V by 0 bases and J by 1 base, and 16 bases separated the two germline ends. The CDR3 reads CASSLDPPRAGSYEQYF. The CDR3 coding sequence is TGTGCCAGCAGCTTAGACCCCCCGAGGGCCGGGTCCTACGAGCAGTACTTC. Filled out from reference TRBV11-2 and TRBJ2-7, the complete variable domain reads EAGVAQSPRYKIIEKRQSVAFWCNPISGHATLYWYQQILGQGPKLLIQFQNNGVVDDSQLPKDRFSAERLKGVDSTLKIQPAKLEDSAVYLCASSLDPPRAGSYEQYFGPGTRLTVT.

This rearrangement joins TRBV10-1 to TRBJ2-5, with 8 bases matching TRBD1. The CDR3 spans 15 residues. The J segment lost 5 bases and the V segment lost 0 bases, leaving 5 bases of the junction unmatched. Germline values: CDR1 WNHNN, CDR2 SYGVQD (reference sequence). The CDR3 nucleotides are TGCGCCAGCAGTGAGTCTCAGGGGGCGGGTGAGACCCAGTACTTC. Translation gives CASSESQGAGETQYF.

This chain joins TRBV9 and TRBJ2-3; 8 bases line up with TRBD2. The CDR3 totals 16 residues. CDR1 SGDLS and CDR2 YYNGEE come from the germline V gene. With 0 bases clipped from V and 6 bases from J, the junction kept 9 bases outside the gene matches. CDR3 sequence reads: CASSVDHGRAGDTQYF. In DNA form, the CDR3 reads TGTGCCAGCAGCGTAGATCACGGGAGGGCGGGGGATACGCAGTATTTT. The variable domain in full, with the rest retrieved from reference TRBV9 and TRBJ2-3, is DSGVTQTPKHLITATGQRVTLRCSPRSGDLSVYWYQQSLDQGLQFLIQYYNGEERAKGNILERFSAQQFPDLHSELNLSSLELGDSALYFCASSVDHGRAGDTQYFGPGTRLTVL.

This clone showed up just once. The V gene is TRBV6-5, the J gene TRBJ1-2; possible D gene TRBD1, 5 bases. This CDR3 is built from 14 residues. Trimming removed 0 bases from V and 8 bases from J, with 13 bases in between. The germline gives CDR1 MNHEY, CDR2 SVGAGI. The chain's CDR3 is CASSYSQGEWGYTF. CDR3 DNA sequence: TGTGCCAGCAGTTACTCGCAAGGGGAATGGGGCTACACCTTC.

This clone was found once. Here the CDR3 reads CASSHSYEQYF. The CDR3 DNA is TGTGCCAGCAGCCATTCCTACGAGCAGTACTTC. The chain links TRBV11-1 to TRBJ2-7, with no clear D. The CDR3 contains 11 residues. V dropped 5 bases and J dropped 1 base, with 3 bases sitting between them. Germline loops: CDR1 SGHAT, CDR2 FQDESV (reference sequence).

This sequence joins TRBV28 and TRBJ2-7; 7 positions agree with TRBD1. CDR3 size: 13 residues. Germline CDR1 is MDHEN and CDR2 is SYDVKM. Trimming took 6 bases from V and 5 from J; bases not matched to a gene: 7. CDR3 nucleotide sequence: TGTGCCAGCAGCCTAAGTCAGGGGGACGAGCAGTACTTC. Protein product: CASSLSQGDEQYF.

The chain carries TRBV13 and TRBJ2-7, with D perhaps matching TRBD2 (5 bases). Trimming shortened V by 5 bases and J by 2 bases, and 22 bases separated the two germline ends. Germline assignment: CDR1 PRHDT and CDR2 FYEKMQ (reference sequence). This CDR3 contains 17 residues. The CDR3 DNA reads TGTGCCAGCAGCCGAGGGATAACCGGGCCTCTCCCCTACGAGCAGTACTTC. Translated: CASSRGITGPLPYEQYF. Looking up the rest from reference TRBV13 and TRBJ2-7 gives the full variable domain: AAGVIQSPRHLIKEKRETATLKCYPIPRHDTVYWYQQGPGQDPQFLISFYEKMQSDKGSIPDRFSAQQFSDYHSELNMSSLELGDSALYFCASSRGITGPLPYEQYFGPGTRLTVT.

The rearrangement links TRBV5-5 to TRBJ2-1; tentatively, D is TRBD2 (6 bases). The CDR3 is 15 amino acids. The germline CDR1 and CDR2 sequences are SGHKS and YYEKEE (reference sequence). V shed 1 base and J shed 1 base, with 9 bases lying between them. CDR3 DNA sequence: TGTGCCAGCAGCTTGAGGAGGGAATCCTACAATGAGCAGTTCTTC. Its translation is CASSLRRESYNEQFF.

V and J are TRBV7-9 and TRBJ1-2, with D perhaps TRBD1 (5 bases). Germline values: CDR1 SEHNR, CDR2 FQNEAQ (reference sequence). Trimming stripped 3 bases from V and 2 bases from J, with 13 bases between. The length of the CDR3 is 15 residues. In DNA form, the CDR3 reads TGTGCCAGCAGCTTTGGAGCGGGGCGAAACTATGGCTACACCTTC. Translation: CASSFGAGRNYGYTF. The whole variable domain, remainder taken from reference TRBV7-9 and TRBJ1-2, is DTGVSQNPRHKITKRGQNVTFRCDPISEHNRLYWYRQTLGQGPEFLTYFQNEAQLEKSRLLSDRFSAERPKGSFSTLEIQRTEQGDSAMYLCASSFGAGRNYGYTFGSGTRLTVV.

V usage is TRBV30 and J usage is TRBJ1-2; 7 bases align to TRBD1. CDR1 GTSNPN and CDR2 SVGIG come from the germline V gene (reference sequence). Unmatched junction bases numbered 7, after V lost 2 bases and J lost 4 bases. The CDR3 loop spans 14 amino acids. This chain's CDR3 is CAWSTTGSTYGYTF. The CDR3, as DNA: TGTGCCTGGAGTACGACAGGGAGTACCTATGGCTACACCTTC.

This clone was seen a handful of times. DNA for the CDR3: TGTGCCAGCGCAAGCGGGCCCTACAATGAGCAGTTCTTC. Its protein product is CASASGPYNEQFF. The chain couples TRBV2 to TRBJ2-1; D possibly corresponds to TRBD2 (6 bases). Per the germline V gene, CDR1 is SNHLY and CDR2 is FYNNEI. This CDR3 has 13 residues. The ends were cut back, 8 bases at V and 2 bases at J, with 10 bases in the middle.

V usage is TRBV28 and J usage is TRBJ1-3; D might be TRBD1 (5 bases). V was cut by 6 bases and J by 0 bases, with 15 bases left in between. Per the germline V gene, CDR1 is MDHEN and CDR2 is SYDVKM. The CDR3 is made up of 16 amino acids. This CDR3 is CASRPRGHPSGNTIYF. Here the CDR3 DNA reads TGTGCCAGCAGACCCAGAGGACATCCCTCTGGAAACACCATATATTTT.

J is TRBJ2-2 and V is TRBV6-6; D unresolved. Germline assignment: CDR1 MNHNY and CDR2 SVGAGI (reference sequence). The V end was cut by 0 bases, the J end by 5 bases, with 7 bases between. The CDR3 consists of 14 residues. In DNA, the CDR3 is TGTGCCAGCAGTTACTCGAGGAGTACCGGGGAGCTGTTTTTT. Its translation: CASSYSRSTGELFF.

The rearrangement links TRBV28 to TRBJ1-2, with D unclear. The V and J ends lost 7 bases and 8 bases respectively, with 17 bases between them. The CDR3 runs 13 residues. CDR1 is MDHEN, CDR2 SYDVKM, per germline. CDR3 coding DNA: TGTGCCAGCACCTCCGATGGTTCGCGGGGCTACACCTTC. Its translation is CASTSDGSRGYTF.

The rearrangement links TRBV5-4 to TRBJ2-1; D possibly corresponds to TRBD1 (5 bases). Germline CDR1 is SGHNT and CDR2 is YYREEE (reference sequence). Trimming removed 3 bases at V and 14 bases at J, with 18 bases between. The CDR3 is 13 amino acids. The chain's CDR3 is CASSSGQGDSEFF. The CDR3 bases are TGTGCCAGCAGCTCCGGCCAGGGCGACTCGGAGTTCTTC.

This chain uses TRBV2 with TRBJ2-3; TRBD2 matches at 7 bases. The CDR3 is made up of 15 amino acids. V was clipped by 2 bases and J by 1 base; unmatched bases: 3. Germline CDR1 and CDR2: SNHLY and FYNNEI. CDR3 region: CASSESLAGTDTQYF. As DNA, the CDR3 is TGTGCCAGCAGTGAAAGCCTAGCGGGCACAGATACGCAGTATTTT.

This chain uses TRBV5-4 with TRBJ1-2, with D tentatively TRBD1 (5 bases). The CDR3 runs 15 residues. The V and J ends lost 1 base and 4 bases respectively, with 14 bases between them. Germline assignment: CDR1 SGHNT and CDR2 YYREEE (reference sequence). CDR3 sequence reads: CASSLTGSPLYGYTF. The CDR3 DNA sequence: TGTGCCAGCAGCTTGACAGGTTCCCCTCTCTATGGCTACACCTTC.

The V and J genes are TRBV4-1 and TRBJ1-3, with D hard to call. Germline V gene sequence: CDR1 MGHRA, CDR2 YSYEKL. This CDR3 is 13 amino acids long. The ends were cut back, 8 bases at V and 3 bases at J, with 11 bases in the middle. CDR3 region: CASGLYFGNTIYF. CDR3 coding DNA: TGCGCCAGCGGGCTCTACTTTGGAAACACCATATATTTT.

The CDR3 region has the DNA TGTGCCAGCGCGGGGTACTACGAGCAGTACTTC. This encodes CASAGYYEQYF. V and J are TRBV4-2 and TRBJ2-7, with D tentatively TRBD2 (6 bases). Per germline, CDR1 LGHNA and CDR2 YNFKEQ. V lost 8 bases and J lost 3, with 8 bases in between. There are 11 residues in the CDR3.

This chain uses TRBV12-3 or TRBV12-4 with TRBJ1-2; D unresolved. The length of the CDR3 is 12 residues. The V gene lost 5 bases and the J gene lost 5 bases, with 9 bases spanning the gap. The CDR3: CASSVLQYGYTF. The CDR3 coding sequence is TGTGCCAGCAGTGTACTCCAATATGGCTACACCTTC.

J is TRBJ1-1 and V is TRBV7-6, with D possibly being TRBD1 (6 bases). Trimming stripped 5 bases from V and 1 base from J, with 14 bases between. The CDR3 runs to 15 residues. The germline CDR1 and CDR2 sequences are SGHVS and FNYEAQ. The CDR3 spells CASSLGGARNTEAFF. CDR3 in DNA: TGTGCCAGCAGCCTCGGGGGGGCCCGGAACACTGAAGCTTTCTTT.

This rearrangement joins TRBV5-8 to TRBJ2-1; D possibly corresponds to TRBD1 (5 bases). Between the trimmed V and J ends, which lost 3 bases and 9 bases, there was a span of 7 bases. CDR3 length: 11 amino acids. The germline V gene has CDR1 SGHTS and CDR2 YDEGEE. This CDR3 is CASSWGFEQFF. The CDR3, as DNA: TGTGCCAGCAGCTGGGGCTTTGAGCAGTTCTTC. Complete variable domain (other parts from reference TRBV5-8 and TRBJ2-1): EAGVTQSPTHLIKTRGQQATLRCSPISGHTSVYWYQQALGLGLQFLLWYDEGEERNRGNFPPRFSGRQFPNYSSELNVNALELEDSALYLCASSWGFEQFFGPGTRLTVL.

The rearrangement uses TRBV5-6 and TRBJ1-5; D ambiguous. CDR3 length equals 15 residues. Trimming stripped 1 base from V and 0 bases from J, with 8 bases between. Germline V gives CDR1 SGHDT, CDR2 YYEEEE. DNA of the CDR3: TGTGCCAGCAGCTTGTTCCCTCCTAGCAATCAGCCCCAGCATTTT. It is translated as CASSLFPPSNQPQHF.

The rearrangement links TRBV2 to TRBJ2-7; a weak D match, TRBD1 (6 bases). The V and J ends lost 1 base and 3 bases respectively, with 7 bases between them. CDR3 size: 13 residues. Per the germline V gene, CDR1 is SNHLY and CDR2 is FYNNEI. Written as DNA, the CDR3 is TGTGCCAGCAGTGAAGGGACAGACTACGAGCAGTACTTC. Translated: CASSEGTDYEQYF.

With regard to this clone: Other DNA sequences in the sample encode the same CDR3. The V and J genes are TRBV2 and TRBJ1-5; TRBD1 might be the D (6 bases). CDR1 is SNHLY and CDR2 is FYNNEI in the germline V gene. The germline V and J ends were trimmed by 5 bases and 4 bases, with 6 bases remaining between them. The CDR3 runs to 12 residues. The CDR3 coding sequence is TGTGCCAGCAGTACAGGGAATCAGCCCCAGCATTTT. It is translated as CASSTGNQPQHF.

This chain joins TRBV21-1 and TRBJ1-2; the table's D gene call, TRBD1, was not cross checked with the DNA. TRBV21-1 constitutes a pseudogene. There are 15 residues in the CDR3. The CDR3, as DNA: TGTGCCAGCAGCAAAGGGCAGGGGGCAGCCTATGGCTACACCTTC. It encodes CASSKGQGAAYGYTF.

The rearrangement joins TRBV19 to TRBJ1-6, with 8 bases fitting TRBD1. The CDR3 is made up of 15 amino acids. Germline values: CDR1 LNHDA, CDR2 SQIVND (reference sequence). V dropped 4 bases and J dropped 3; count of bases not matched to a gene: 2. For the CDR3, the DNA is TGTGCCAGTAGTACCGACAGGGGCTATAATTCACCCCTCCACTTT. Its translation is CASSTDRGYNSPLHF. Full variable domain (missing parts from reference TRBV19 and TRBJ1-6): DGGITQSPKYLFRKEGQNVTLSCEQNLNHDAMYWYRQDPGQGLRLIYYSQIVNDFQKGDIAEGYSVSREKKESFPLTVTSAQKNPTAFYLCASSTDRGYNSPLHFGNGTRLTVT.